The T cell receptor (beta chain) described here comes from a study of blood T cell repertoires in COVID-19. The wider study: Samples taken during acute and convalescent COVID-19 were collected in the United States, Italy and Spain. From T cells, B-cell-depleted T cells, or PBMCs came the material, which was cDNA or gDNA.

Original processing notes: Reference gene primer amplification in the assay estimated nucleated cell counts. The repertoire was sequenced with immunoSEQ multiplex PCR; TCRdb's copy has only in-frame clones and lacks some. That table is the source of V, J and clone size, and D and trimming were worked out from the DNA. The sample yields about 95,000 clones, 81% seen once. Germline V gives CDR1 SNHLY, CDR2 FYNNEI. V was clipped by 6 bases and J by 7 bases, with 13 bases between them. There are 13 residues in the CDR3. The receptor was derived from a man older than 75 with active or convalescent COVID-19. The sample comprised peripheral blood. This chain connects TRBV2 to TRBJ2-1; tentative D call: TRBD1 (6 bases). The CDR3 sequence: CASRRDIQNEQFF. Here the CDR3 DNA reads TGTGCCAGCAGGAGGGACATCCAGAATGAGCAGTTCTTC.